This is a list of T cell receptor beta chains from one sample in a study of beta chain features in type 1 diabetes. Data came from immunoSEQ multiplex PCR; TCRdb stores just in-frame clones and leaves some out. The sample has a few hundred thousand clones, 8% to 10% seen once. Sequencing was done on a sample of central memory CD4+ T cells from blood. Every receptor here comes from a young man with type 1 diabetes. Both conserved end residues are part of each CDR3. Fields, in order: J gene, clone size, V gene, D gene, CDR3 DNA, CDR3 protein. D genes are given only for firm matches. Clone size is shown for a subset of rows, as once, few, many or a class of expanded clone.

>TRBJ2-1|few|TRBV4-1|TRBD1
TGCGCCAGCAGTCCCGGGGACAGCTCCTACAATGAGCAGTTCTTC
CASSPGDSSYNEQFF
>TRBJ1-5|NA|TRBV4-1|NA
TGCGCCAGCAGCCGATCGCAGGCAGGGAACAATCAGCCCCAGCATTTT
CASSRSQAGNNQPQHF
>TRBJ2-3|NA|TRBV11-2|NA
TGTGCCAGCAGCGCAGGCCGCTCCGATATTGTTACGCAGTATTTT
CASSAGRSDIVTQYF
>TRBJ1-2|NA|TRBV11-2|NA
TGTGCCAGCAGCTTTCCCAGGGGTGGCTACACCTTC
CASSFPRGGYTF
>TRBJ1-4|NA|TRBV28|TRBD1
TGTGCCAGCAGGGCGGGACAGCTGAATGAAAAACTGTTTTTT
CASRAGQLNEKLFF
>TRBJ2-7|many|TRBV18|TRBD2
TGTGCCAGCTCCCAAGACGTGGGGGACTACCACTACGAGCAGTACTTC
CASSQDVGDYHYEQYF
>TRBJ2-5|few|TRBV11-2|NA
TGTGCCAGCAGCTTTACAGGGACTCAGGAGACCCAGTACTTC
CASSFTGTQETQYF
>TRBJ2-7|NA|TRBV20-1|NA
TGCAGTGCTAGATCCGGCTACGAGCAGTACTTC
CSARSGYEQYF
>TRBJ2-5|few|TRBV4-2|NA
TGTGCCAGCAGCTGGGGGACATTACAACTAAGGGGGACCCAGTACTTC
CASSWGTLQLRGTQYF
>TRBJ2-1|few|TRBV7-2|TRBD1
TGTGCCAGCAGCTTAGCTCTTGGGCAGGGGGCTACGCCGCTCTTC
CASSLALGQGATPLF
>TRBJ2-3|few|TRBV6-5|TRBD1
TGTGCCAGCAGCCGCGGACAGGGGTCAGATACGCAGTATTTT
CASSRGQGSDTQYF
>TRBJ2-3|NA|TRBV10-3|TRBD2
TGTGCCATCAGTGAGTCGCTAGCGGGAGTGACGGATACGCAGTATTTT
CAISESLAGVTDTQYF
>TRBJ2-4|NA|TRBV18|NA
TGTGCCAGCTCACCACCCGAAAACATTCAGTACTTC
CASSPPENIQYF
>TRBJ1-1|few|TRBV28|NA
TGTGCCAGCAGGGAGGTGGAGAACACTGAAGCTTTCTTT
CASREVENTEAFF
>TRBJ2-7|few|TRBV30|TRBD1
TGTGCCTGGATGGCAGGACAGGGCTACGAGCAGTACTTC
CAWMAGQGYEQYF
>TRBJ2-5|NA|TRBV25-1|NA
TGTGCCAGCAGTCGGTCAGAGACCCAGTACTTC
CASSRSETQYF
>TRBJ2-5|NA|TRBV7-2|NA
TGTGCCAGCAGCTTGTGGAGTAGTTCGGAGACCCAGTACTTC
CASSLWSSSETQYF
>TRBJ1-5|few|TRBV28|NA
TGTGCCAGCAGTCCCGGGGAGAGGGATCAGCCCCAGCATTTT
CASSPGERDQPQHF
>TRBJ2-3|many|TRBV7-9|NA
TGTGCCAGCAGCCAACAGGGAAGCACAGATACGCAGTATTTT
CASSQQGSTDTQYF
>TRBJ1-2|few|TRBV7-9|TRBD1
TGTGCCAGCAGCTTTGGACAGGGGTGGAACTATGGCTACACCTTC
CASSFGQGWNYGYTF
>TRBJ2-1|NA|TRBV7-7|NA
TGTGCTAGCAGCCGAGGGGCAGGGGATCACAATGAGCAGTTCTTC
CASSRGAGDHNEQFF
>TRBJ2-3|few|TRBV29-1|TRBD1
TGCAGCGCCGGACAGGGAGTCACAGATACGCAGTATTTT
CSAGQGVTDTQYF
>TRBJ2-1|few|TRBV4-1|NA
TGCGCCAGCAGGCCCGACTACATCTCCTACAATGAGCAGTTCTTC
CASRPDYISYNEQFF
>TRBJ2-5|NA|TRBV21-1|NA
TGTGCCAGCAGCAAAGATAGCCAAGAGACCCAGTACTTC
CASSKDSQETQYF
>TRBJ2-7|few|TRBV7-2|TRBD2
TGTGCCAGCAGCACCGATCCAACTAGCGGGAGGGTTCCGTACTTC
CASSTDPTSGRVPYF
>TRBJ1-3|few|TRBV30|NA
TGTGCCTGGGGCCCCGCAGGGGCGGGAGGAAACACCATATATTTT
CAWGPAGAGGNTIYF
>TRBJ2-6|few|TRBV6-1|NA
TGTGCCAGCAGTGACAGGCCCTCTGGGGCCAACGTCCTGACTTTC
CASSDRPSGANVLTF